Listed here are 22 T cell receptor beta chains from one sample, sequenced in a study of blood T cell repertoires in COVID-19. Some clones are missing from TCRdb's copy, which holds only in-frame ones; the method was immunoSEQ multiplex PCR. Found here are 35,000 or so clones, roughly 80% of them singletons; the top ten hold over 25%. Specimen: peripheral blood. Receptors originate from a man of 80 years or more with active or convalescent COVID-19.

This chain links TRBV11-2 with TRBJ2-7, with D possibly being TRBD2 (6 bases). Trimming stripped 5 bases from V and 4 bases from J, with 18 bases between. This CDR3 is built from 15 residues. Germline CDR1 and CDR2: SGHAT and FQNNGV. CDR3 in DNA: TGTGCCAGCAGCCGAATCCCCGGGAGCGGGTACGAGCAGTACTTC. Protein product: CASSRIPGSGYEQYF.

The DNA of the CDR3 is TGTGCCAGTAGGGAACAGGACCTGAACACTGAAGCTTTCTTT. Translation: CASREQDLNTEAFF. The rearrangement links TRBV19 to TRBJ1-1; D perhaps matches TRBD1 (5 bases). V lost 6 bases, J lost 0 bases, and 11 bases lay in between. Looked up from germline, CDR1 is LNHDA and CDR2 is SQIVND (reference sequence). CDR3 length: 14 residues. Together with reference TRBV19 and TRBJ1-1, the CDR3 gives the full variable domain: DGGITQSPKYLFRKEGQNVTLSCEQNLNHDAMYWYRQDPGQGLRLIYYSQIVNDFQKGDIAEGYSVSREKKESFPLTVTSAQKNPTAFYLCASREQDLNTEAFFGQGTRLTVV.

V and J are TRBV5-4 and TRBJ2-3, with 7 bases fitting TRBD2. Trimming cost V 2 bases and J 2 bases; bases outside gene matches: 5. Germline V lookup: CDR1 SGHNT, CDR2 YYREEE (reference sequence). The CDR3 runs 15 residues. The CDR3 sequence: CASSFPGTNTDTQYF. CDR3 DNA sequence: TGTGCCAGCAGCTTCCCCGGGACTAACACAGATACGCAGTATTTT.

The chain carries TRBV6-1 and TRBJ1-2; 7 nucleotides agree with TRBD1. The trim removed 3 bases at V and 2 bases at J, leaving 3 bases unmatched. The CDR3 runs to 14 residues. In germline, CDR1 is MNHNS, CDR2 SASEGT. CDR3 region: CASSDRGANYGYTF. The CDR3, as DNA: TGTGCCAGCAGTGACAGGGGGGCAAACTATGGCTACACCTTC.

The chain combines TRBV5-4 with TRBJ2-5; 7 positions agree with TRBD2. CDR1 and CDR2 (germline): SGHNT, YYREEE (reference sequence). The CDR3 spans 15 residues. V lost 0 bases and J lost 2; bases outside the gene matches: 4. CDR3 protein: CASSLEASGQETQYF. The DNA of the CDR3 is TGTGCCAGCAGCTTGGAGGCTAGCGGACAAGAGACCCAGTACTTC.

This CDR3 reads CSAPSFTEAFF. CDR3 DNA sequence: TGCAGCGCCCCGTCTTTCACTGAAGCTTTCTTT. The V and J genes are TRBV29-1 and TRBJ1-1; D gene unclear. CDR1 and CDR2 (germline): SQVTM, ANQGSEA. The CDR3 spans 11 residues. V lost 7 bases and J 4 bases, leaving 10 bases between the germline ends.

The genes are TRBV27 and TRBJ2-4, with TRBD1 as a possible D gene (6 bases). This CDR3 comprises 15 residues. The germline gives CDR1 MNHEY, CDR2 SMNVEV (reference sequence). V lost 6 bases, J lost 1 base, and 13 bases lay in between. For the CDR3, the DNA is TGTGCCAGCAGATCGACAGGTTATGCCAAAAACATTCAGTACTTC. It encodes CASRSTGYAKNIQYF.

The chain is built from TRBV12-2 and TRBJ1-1; the table calls TRBD1, which could not be checked here. TRBV12-2 is designated a pseudogene. The CDR3 is made up of 13 amino acids. CDR3: CASRFFPDRGTFF. CDR3 in DNA: TGTGCAAGTCGCTTCTTCCCGGACAGGGGAACTTTCTTT.

This sequence joins TRBV4-1 and TRBJ1-4; 7 bases map to TRBD1. V shed 2 bases and J 4 bases; nucleotides not matched to a gene: 7. Germline lookup yields CDR1 MGHRA and CDR2 YSYEKL. The CDR3 has 16 amino acids. CDR3 bases: TGCGCCAGCAGCCAAATATCGGGGACAGTTAATGAAAAACTGTTTTTT. It yields the protein CASSQISGTVNEKLFF.

The rearrangement links TRBV5-1 to TRBJ2-7; 8 bases are shared with TRBD1. Per the germline V gene, CDR1 is SGHRS and CDR2 is YFSETQ. The junction had 5 bases not matched to a gene; V was cut back by 0 bases and J by 6 bases. CDR3 length: 14 residues. Here the CDR3 reads CASSLGQGRSEQYF. CDR3 DNA sequence: TGCGCCAGCAGCTTGGGACAGGGGAGAAGCGAGCAGTACTTC.

The chain carries TRBV7-2 and TRBJ1-6, with D hard to call. The V gene's germline CDR1 is SGHTA and CDR2 FQGNSA. The CDR3 runs to 14 residues. V was trimmed by 4 bases and J by 10 bases, leaving 14 bases between them. CDR3 coding DNA: TGTGCCAGCAGCTCGCAGTCCTACGGGTCACCCCTCCACTTT. The encoded protein is CASSSQSYGSPLHF. Full variable domain (outside the CDR3, taken from reference TRBV7-2 and TRBJ1-6): GAGVSQSPSNKVTEKGKDVELRCDPISGHTALYWYRQSLGQGLEFLIYFQGNSAPDKSGLPSDRFSAERTGGSVSTLTIQRTQQEDSAVYLCASSSQSYGSPLHFGNGTRLTVT.

The rearrangement links TRBV5-5 to TRBJ1-6, with 8 bases that match TRBD1. This CDR3 region has 17 residues. V lost 2 bases to trimming and J lost 1 base; unmatched junction nucleotides: 5. Germline V gene data show CDR1 as SGHKS and CDR2 as YYEKEE (reference sequence). The DNA for the CDR3 is TGTGCCAGCAGCTTAGGACAGGGTGGGTCCTATAATTCACCCCTCCACTTT. Its protein is CASSLGQGGSYNSPLHF.

The chain combines TRBV3-1 (or the pseudogene TRBV3-2) with TRBJ2-7; tentative D call: TRBD1 (7 bases). V was clipped by 4 bases and J by 1 base, with 14 bases between them. The CDR3 runs 15 residues. Germline-derived CDR1 and CDR2 are LGHDT and YNNKEL (reference sequence). The CDR3 DNA reads as TGTGCCAGCAGCCGCGGGACAGTCTTTTCCTACGAGCAGTACTTC. Translation gives CASSRGTVFSYEQYF.

The V gene is TRBV3-1 (or the pseudogene TRBV3-2), the J gene TRBJ1-4; TRBD1 is a possible D gene (5 bases). V lost 5 bases and J lost 4, with 14 bases in between. Germline CDR1 and CDR2: LGHDT and YNNKEL (reference sequence). This CDR3 contains 15 residues. This CDR3 reads CASSLRQLFNEKLFF. CDR3 in DNA: TGTGCCAGCAGCTTAAGACAGTTATTTAATGAAAAACTGTTTTTT.

As to this clone: This specimen includes other DNA sequences encoding the same CDR3. V gene TRBV19 combines with J gene TRBJ1-5; D call uncertain. Trimming cost V 8 bases and J 5 bases, with 13 bases left between them. The germline CDR1 and CDR2 sequences are LNHDA and SQIVND (reference sequence). This CDR3 is built from 13 residues. CDR3 sequence (DNA): TGTGCCAGTGGCGAGGGAAGGGATCAGCCCCAGCATTTT. This translates into CASGEGRDQPQHF.

The chain carries TRBV19 and TRBJ2-7; TRBD2 matches at 7 bases. With V trimmed by 7 bases and J by 5 bases, 8 bases remained unmatched. The length of the CDR3 is 13 residues. Germline CDR1 reads LNHDA; CDR2 reads SQIVND (reference sequence). The CDR3 reads CASTPGGRNEQYF. CDR3 nucleotide sequence: TGTGCCAGTACCCCGGGGGGACGAAACGAGCAGTACTTC.

The chain couples TRBV9 to TRBJ2-3; 9 positions agree with TRBD2. There are 20 residues in the CDR3. Germline CDR1 is SGDLS and CDR2 is YYNGEE. V trimming: 2 bases; J trimming: 0 bases; junction bases outside the gene matches: 16. The CDR3 sequence: CASSVFGLAGARISTDTQYF. CDR3 nucleotide sequence: TGTGCCAGCAGCGTTTTCGGGTTAGCGGGGGCCCGCATTAGCACAGATACGCAGTATTTT.

The chain has TRBV7-5 and TRBJ1-1; the table's TRBD1 call for D was not verified on the DNA. TRBV7-5 is a pseudogene. The CDR3 spans 18 residues. The CDR3, as DNA: TGTGCCAGAAGCTTATCGCCTAATCGGCAGGCCAAGAACACTGAAGCTTTCTTT. Amino acid sequence: CARSLSPNRQAKNTEAFF.

The rearrangement joins TRBV6-5 to TRBJ2-3; D gene uncertain. This CDR3 is 14 amino acids long. The V gene's germline CDR1 is MNHEY and CDR2 SVGAGI. The V gene lost 7 bases and the J gene lost 2 bases, with 13 bases spanning the gap. The DNA of the CDR3 is TGTGCCAGCACCCCGTTCGTGGCCACAGATACGCAGTATTTT. Translated: CASTPFVATDTQYF.

V and J are TRBV18 and TRBJ2-1; TRBD1 is a possible D gene (6 bases). V was clipped by 0 bases and J by 3 bases, with 12 bases between them. This CDR3 has 16 residues. CDR1 is KGHSH and CDR2 is LQKENI in the germline V gene. The CDR3 DNA reads TGTGCCAGCTCACCACCGGCAGGACAGAACTACAATGAGCAGTTCTTC. Its protein is CASSPPAGQNYNEQFF. The full variable domain, completed using reference TRBV18 and TRBJ2-1, is NAGVMQNPRHLVRRRGQEARLRCSPMKGHSHVYWYRQLPEEGLKFMVYLQKENIIDESGMPKERFSAEFPKEGPSILRIQQVVRGDSAAYFCASSPPAGQNYNEQFFGPGTRLTVL.

The gene calls are TRBV28 and TRBJ1-5, with D possibly TRBD1 on 6 matching bases. Germline loops: CDR1 MDHEN, CDR2 SYDVKM. The CDR3 loop spans 16 amino acids. Trimming shortened V by 1 base and J by 3 bases, and 13 bases separated the two germline ends. CDR3 protein: CASSLSGQSTNQPQHF. The DNA for the CDR3 is TGTGCCAGCAGTTTATCGGGACAATCTACCAATCAGCCCCAGCATTTT.

The chain links TRBV27 to TRBJ2-2; 10 positions match TRBD1. Losses at the gene ends were 3 bases for V and 14 bases for J; bases not matched to a gene: 6. The CDR3 is 13 amino acids. Per germline, CDR1 MNHEY and CDR2 SMNVEV (reference sequence). The CDR3 nucleotides read TGTGCCAGCAGTTTCGAGGGACAGGGGTCTCTGTTTTTT. It specifies CASSFEGQGSLFF.